These 13 T cell receptor beta chains were sequenced from one sample in a study of blood T cell repertoires in COVID-19 (dated by TCRdb to 2020 to 2022). The library came from the immunoSEQ multiplex PCR assay. TCRdb's version of the immuneACCESS table is confined to in-frame rearrangements and falls short of the full clone set. An unresolved V gene accounts for under half of the shortfall where checked; the remainder is of unknown origin. This sample is represented by roughly 86,000 clones; approximately 86% of them were singletons. Of the sample, over 4% falls within the top ten clones. Sequencing was done on a sample of peripheral blood. Receptor source: a man aged 35-49 years with acute or convalescent COVID-19.

This chain connects TRBV25-1 to TRBJ1-1; D ambiguous. CDR3 length: 12 amino acids. The germline V and J ends were trimmed by 5 bases and 7 bases, with 11 bases remaining between them. In germline, CDR1 is MGHDK, CDR2 SYGVNS. In DNA, the CDR3 is TGTGCCAGCAGTCCCTCCCGTCTTGAAGCTTTCTTT. It is translated as CASSPSRLEAFF.

The J gene is TRBJ1-2, the V gene TRBV19, with D possibly TRBD1 on 5 matching bases. This CDR3 has 15 residues. Per the germline V gene, CDR1 is LNHDA and CDR2 is SQIVND (reference sequence). V lost 8 bases to trimming and J lost 2 bases, with 18 bases between them. CDR3 in DNA: TGTGCCAGTGGGGCACAAGCGCCCAGAAACTATGGCTACACCTTC. Encoded protein: CASGAQAPRNYGYTF. Drawing the rest from reference TRBV19 and TRBJ1-2, the complete variable domain is DGGITQSPKYLFRKEGQNVTLSCEQNLNHDAMYWYRQDPGQGLRLIYYSQIVNDFQKGDIAEGYSVSREKKESFPLTVTSAQKNPTAFYLCASGAQAPRNYGYTFGSGTRLTVV.

This clone was counted between two and nine times. The J gene is TRBJ1-1, the V gene TRBV7-8; perhaps TRBD1 as D (6 bases). Trimming stripped 3 bases from V and 5 bases from J, with 13 bases between. The CDR3 spans 14 residues. Germline V gene lookup returns CDR1 SGHVS and CDR2 FQNEAQ. Here the CDR3 DNA reads TGTGCCAGCAGCTTGGGGGCCATTGGGACTGAAGCTTTCTTT. Protein sequence: CASSLGAIGTEAFF. Based on the CDR3 plus reference TRBV7-8 and TRBJ1-1, the full variable domain is GAGVSQSPRYKVAKRGQDVALRCDPISGHVSLFWYQQALGQGPEFLTYFQNEAQLDKSGLPSDRFFAERPEGSVSTLKIQRTQQEDSAVYLCASSLGAIGTEAFFGQGTRLTVV.

The gene calls are TRBV19 and TRBJ1-2; the match to TRBD1 covers 10 bases. The trim removed 0 bases at V and 8 bases at J, leaving 3 bases unmatched. The CDR3 consists of 14 residues. Germline V gives CDR1 LNHDA, CDR2 SQIVND (reference sequence). The CDR3 sequence is CASSIDRTGGGYTF. The CDR3 DNA reads as TGTGCCAGTAGTATAGATCGGACAGGGGGAGGCTACACCTTC.

V usage is TRBV7-9 and J usage is TRBJ1-1; D is unclear. There are 13 residues in the CDR3. CDR1 and CDR2 from the germline V gene are SEHNR and FQNEAQ (reference sequence). Trimming took off 4 bases at V and 0 bases at J, with 6 bases between the two ends. CDR3 coding DNA: TGTGCCAGCAGCTCGCCGGTGAACACTGAAGCTTTCTTT. This sequence encodes CASSSPVNTEAFF. Supplemented by reference TRBV7-9 and TRBJ1-1, the full variable domain reads DTGVSQNPRHKITKRGQNVTFRCDPISEHNRLYWYRQTLGQGPEFLTYFQNEAQLEKSRLLSDRFSAERPKGSFSTLEIQRTEQGDSAMYLCASSSPVNTEAFFGQGTRLTVV.

V usage is TRBV6-5 and J usage is TRBJ2-7; D unresolved. This CDR3 spans 14 amino acids. Trimming shortened V by 0 bases and J by 6 bases, and 12 bases separated the two germline ends. Germline loops: CDR1 MNHEY, CDR2 SVGAGI. Written as DNA, the CDR3 is TGTGCCAGCAGTTACTCTTTGGCTAGTCCCGAGCAGTACTTC. It specifies CASSYSLASPEQYF.

This rearrangement joins TRBV7-9 to TRBJ2-3; the match to TRBD1 covers 7 bases. Per germline, CDR1 SEHNR and CDR2 FQNEAQ (reference sequence). CDR3 length: 17 amino acids. With 5 bases clipped from V and 4 bases from J, the junction kept 15 bases outside the gene matches. This CDR3 reads CASSPQGWTGGADTQYF. The CDR3 DNA reads TGTGCCAGCAGCCCCCAGGGGTGGACAGGTGGGGCAGATACGCAGTATTTT. Combining the CDR3 with reference TRBV7-9 and TRBJ2-3 gives the whole variable domain DTGVSQNPRHKITKRGQNVTFRCDPISEHNRLYWYRQTLGQGPEFLTYFQNEAQLEKSRLLSDRFSAERPKGSFSTLEIQRTEQGDSAMYLCASSPQGWTGGADTQYFGPGTRLTVL.

The chain uses TRBV5-6 and TRBJ1-2, with D tentatively TRBD1 (5 bases). Germline V gives CDR1 SGHDT, CDR2 YYEEEE. Trimming left V 3 bases short and J 2 bases short, with 14 bases between. The CDR3 covers 15 residues. Here the CDR3 reads CASSYQGGANYGYTF. The CDR3 DNA sequence: TGTGCCAGCAGCTACCAGGGAGGGGCCAACTATGGCTACACCTTC.

The V gene is TRBV3-1 (or the pseudogene TRBV3-2), the J gene TRBJ2-7; tentatively, D is TRBD2 (7 bases). V shed 4 bases and J shed 2 bases, with 15 bases lying between them. This CDR3 contains 15 residues. Germline CDR1 reads LGHDT; CDR2 reads YNNKEL (reference sequence). The CDR3: CASSPWEGGAYEQYF. Here the CDR3 DNA reads TGTGCCAGCAGCCCCTGGGAGGGGGGTGCCTACGAGCAGTACTTC.

The chain combines TRBV6-5 with TRBJ1-3, with TRBD1 as a possible D gene (5 bases). V lost 8 bases and J lost 1, with 6 bases in between. Germline V lookup: CDR1 MNHEY, CDR2 SVGAGI. CDR3 length: 12 amino acids. The CDR3, as DNA: TGTGCCAGCGGGACTTCTGGAAACACCATATATTTT. As protein: CASGTSGNTIYF.

The genes are TRBV27 and TRBJ2-5; 7 bases are shared with TRBD1. This CDR3 has 15 amino acids. CDR1 MNHEY and CDR2 SMNVEV come from the germline V gene (reference sequence). V gave up 5 bases and J gave up 5 bases; unmatched junction bases: 11. CDR3 protein: CASSPGQAPGETQYF. The CDR3 coding sequence is TGTGCCAGCAGTCCAGGACAGGCCCCCGGGGAGACCCAGTACTTC.

This clone was recorded only once. The chain uses TRBV27 and TRBJ2-7; 7 bases match TRBD1. The CDR3 length is 15 residues. The junction had 8 bases not matched to a gene; V was cut back by 6 bases and J by 0 bases. CDR1 and CDR2 from the germline V gene are MNHEY and SMNVEV (reference sequence). CDR3 protein: CASRLLQGFSYEQYF. Here the CDR3 DNA reads TGTGCCAGCAGGTTACTACAGGGGTTCTCCTACGAGCAGTACTTC.

The gene calls are TRBV7-8 and TRBJ2-3, with a weak D call TRBD2 (6 bases). Trimming removed 2 bases at V and 0 bases at J, with 12 bases between. The CDR3 is 16 residues long. Germline lookup yields CDR1 SGHVS and CDR2 FQNEAQ. The CDR3 bases are TGTGCCAGCAGCTTAATTACGGGAGTGAGCACAGATACGCAGTATTTT. As protein: CASSLITGVSTDTQYF. The entire variable domain, with the rest obtained from reference TRBV7-8 and TRBJ2-3, is as follows: GAGVSQSPRYKVAKRGQDVALRCDPISGHVSLFWYQQALGQGPEFLTYFQNEAQLDKSGLPSDRFFAERPEGSVSTLKIQRTQQEDSAVYLCASSLITGVSTDTQYFGPGTRLTVL.